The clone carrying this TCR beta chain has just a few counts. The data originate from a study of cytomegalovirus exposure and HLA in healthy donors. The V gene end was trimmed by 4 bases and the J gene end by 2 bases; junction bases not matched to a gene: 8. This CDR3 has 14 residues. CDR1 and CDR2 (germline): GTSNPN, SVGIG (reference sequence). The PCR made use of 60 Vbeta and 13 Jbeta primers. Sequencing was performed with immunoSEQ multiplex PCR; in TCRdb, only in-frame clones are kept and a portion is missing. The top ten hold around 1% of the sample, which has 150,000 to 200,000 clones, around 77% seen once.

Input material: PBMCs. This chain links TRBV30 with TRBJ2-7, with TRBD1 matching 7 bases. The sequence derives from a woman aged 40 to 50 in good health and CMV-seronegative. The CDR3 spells CAWKHRDRPYEQYF. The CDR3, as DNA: TGTGCCTGGAAACACCGGGACAGACCCTACGAGCAGTACTTC.